Listed below are T cell receptor beta chains from one sample, sequenced in a study of beta chain features in type 1 diabetes. The protocol was immunoSEQ multiplex PCR, while the TCRdb copy is restricted to in-frame clones and leaves out a portion. The sample carries hundreds of thousands of clones, roughly 13% recorded once. Sequencing was carried out using naive CD4+ T cells from blood. The receptors were gathered from a man younger than 35 with type 1 diabetes. The CDR3 runs from the conserved cysteine through the conserved F or W. D genes are given only for firm matches. Clone size is stated in some rows and not others, as once, few, many or a class when expanded.

TRBJ2-5 | TRBD1 | TRBV5-1 | NA | CASSPQGETQYF | TGCGCCAGCAGCCCACAGGGGGAGACCCAGTACTTC
TRBJ2-3 | NA | TRBV7-9 | few | CASSEGDTQYF | TGTGCCAGCAGCGAGGGAGATACGCAGTATTTT
TRBJ2-7 | NA | TRBV5-1 | NA | CASSLAGRAYEQYF | TGCGCCAGCAGCTTGGCCGGCAGGGCCTACGAGCAGTACTTC
TRBJ2-1 | TRBD1 | TRBV7-6 | few | CASSRWTGTANEQFF | TGTGCCAGCAGCCGATGGACAGGGACGGCCAATGAGCAGTTCTTC
TRBJ1-1 | TRBD1 | TRBV5-1 | NA | CASSPGQVNTEAFF | TGCGCCAGCAGCCCGGGACAGGTGAACACTGAAGCTTTCTTT
TRBJ2-1 | NA | TRBV27 | few | CASSLFIIGEFF | TGTGCCAGCAGTTTATTCATCATTGGGGAATTCTTC
TRBJ2-3 | NA | TRBV19 | NA | CASSRKLGAGRANTQYF | TGTGCCAGTAGTCGTAAGTTAGGCGCGGGCCGCGCAAATACGCAGTATTTT
TRBJ1-3 | TRBD1 | TRBV28 | few | CASMGGQTSGNTIYF | TGTGCCAGCATGGGGGGACAGACTTCTGGAAACACCATATATTTT
TRBJ1-4 | NA | TRBV7-9 | NA | CASSSRDNEKLFF | TGTGCCAGCTCAAGCAGGGATAATGAAAAACTGTTTTTT
TRBJ2-7 | NA | TRBV7-2 | NA | CASSSAGTSSSYEQYF | TGTGCCAGCAGCTCCGCAGGGACTTCAAGCTCCTACGAGCAGTACTTC
TRBJ2-1 | NA | TRBV9 | few | CASSGARASEQFF | TGTGCCAGCAGCGGGGCCAGGGCTAGTGAGCAGTTCTTC
TRBJ1-5 | NA | TRBV29-1 | few | CSVGVGGSNQPQHF | TGCAGCGTTGGGGTAGGGGGAAGCAATCAGCCCCAGCATTTT
TRBJ1-1 | NA | TRBV19 | few | CASSKTPSRGTEAFF | TGTGCCAGTAGTAAAACGCCCTCACGGGGCACTGAAGCTTTCTTT
TRBJ1-6 | NA | TRBV2 | few | CASSSLNSPLHF | TGTGCCAGCAGCTCGCTTAATTCACCCCTCCACTTT
TRBJ2-4 | NA | TRBV9 | NA | CASSPGLAKNIQYF | TGTGCCAGCAGCCCGGGACTAGCCAAAAACATTCAGTACTTC
TRBJ2-7 | NA | TRBV19 | once | CASSIRLGGSSYEQYF | TGTGCCAGTAGTATTAGGTTGGGCGGCTCCTCCTACGAGCAGTACTTC
TRBJ1-1 | TRBD1 | TRBV9 | few | CASSVAQGARAPGSEAFF | TGTGCCAGCAGCGTAGCTCAGGGGGCTCGGGCGCCGGGCTCTGAAGCTTTCTTT
TRBJ1-2 | NA | TRBV6-6 | NA | CASSSGGIYGYTF | TGTGCCAGCAGTTCTGGAGGGATCTATGGCTACACCTTC
TRBJ1-2 | NA | TRBV10-3 | NA | CAISQGDYGYTF | TGTGCCATCAGCCAGGGTGACTATGGCTACACCTTC
TRBJ1-1 | NA | TRBV30 | few | CAWRNPGGALTEAFF | TGTGCCTGGAGAAACCCCGGGGGCGCTTTAACTGAAGCTTTCTTT
TRBJ1-1 | TRBD1 | TRBV6-5 | few | CASSHRTGKTTEAFF | TGTGCCAGCAGCCATCGGACAGGGAAGACCACTGAAGCTTTCTTT
TRBJ1-1 | NA | TRBV4-2 | NA | CASSRPDEGYVTEAFF | TGTGCCAGCAGCCGACCCGACGAGGGGTATGTCACTGAAGCTTTCTTT
TRBJ2-7 | NA | TRBV29-1 | NA | CSVSDRGRDYEQYF | TGCAGCGTTAGTGACCGGGGCAGGGATTACGAGCAGTACTTC
TRBJ2-7 | NA | TRBV6-1 | few | CASSDWQGYYEQYF | TGTGCCAGCAGTGATTGGCAGGGCTACTACGAGCAGTACTTC
TRBJ1-6 | TRBD1 | TRBV5-1 | NA | CASSLALDRGLSPLHF | TGCGCCAGCAGCTTGGCCTTGGACAGGGGGCTGTCACCCCTCCACTTT
TRBJ2-1 | NA | TRBV7-2 | NA | CASSPGRWESNEQFF | TGTGCCAGCAGCCCGGGACGATGGGAAAGCAATGAGCAGTTCTTC
TRBJ2-4 | TRBD2 | TRBV5-6 | few | CASSFYGTSRHIQYF | TGTGCCAGCAGCTTCTACGGGACTAGCCGTCACATTCAGTACTTC
TRBJ2-7 | TRBD1 | TRBV27 | NA | CASSLLTGTGEGEQYF | TGTGCCAGCAGTTTATTGACCGGGACAGGTGAGGGGGAGCAGTACTTC
TRBJ2-3 | TRBD2 | TRBV7-2 | few | CASSRVAGSTDTQYF | TGTGCCAGCAGCAGAGTAGCGGGGTCGACAGATACGCAGTATTTT
TRBJ2-7 | NA | TRBV6-9 | few | CASSHPGQRDEQYF | TGTGCCAGCTCACACCCGGGCCAACGAGACGAGCAGTACTTC
TRBJ1-4 | NA | TRBV5-1 | NA | CASSYSPTTYEKLFF | TGCGCCAGCAGCTACTCACCGACGACCTATGAAAAACTGTTTTTT
TRBJ2-1 | TRBD2 | TRBV6-5 | few | CASSPRTSWNEQFF | TGTGCCAGCAGCCCCCGGACTAGCTGGAATGAGCAGTTCTTC
TRBJ2-7 | TRBD1 | TRBV7-9 | few | CASSLGDRASRQYF | TGTGCCAGCAGCTTAGGGGACAGGGCATCTCGGCAGTACTTC
TRBJ2-7 | TRBD1 | TRBV6-6 | NA | CASRDEQGSSYEQYF | TGTGCCAGCAGGGATGAACAGGGGAGCTCCTACGAGCAGTACTTC
TRBJ2-5 | NA | TRBV7-9 | many | CASRPRGGAPLETQYF | TGTGCCAGCAGACCTCGTGGGGGCGCACCCTTAGAGACCCAGTACTTC
TRBJ2-2 | NA | TRBV7-2 | NA | CASSFSFVGGELFF | TGTGCCAGCAGCTTCTCATTTGTAGGCGGGGAGCTGTTTTTT
TRBJ2-1 | TRBD2 | TRBV10-3 | NA | CAISEGAGEGNEQFF | TGTGCCATCAGTGAGGGGGCGGGAGAGGGCAATGAGCAGTTCTTC
TRBJ2-3 | NA | TRBV18 | few | CASSQRAGFAQGTDTQYF | TGTGCCAGCTCCCAACGTGCAGGGTTTGCCCAGGGCACAGATACGCAGTATTTT
TRBJ2-7 | TRBD1 | TRBV29-1 | few | CSVRTGGSYEQYF | TGCAGCGTCAGGACAGGGGGCTCCTACGAGCAGTACTTC
TRBJ1-6 | TRBD1 | TRBV5-1 | NA | CASKKTGGDERSPLHF | TGCGCCAGCAAAAAGACAGGGGGCGATGAAAGGTCACCCCTCCACTTT